The 16 T cell receptor beta chains in this list originate from one sample, sequenced in a study of OX40 agonist ivuxolimab in advanced cancers. The repertoire was sequenced with immunoSEQ multiplex PCR; TCRdb's copy has only in-frame clones and lacks some. The repertoire consists of roughly 65,000 clones, with 82% occurring once and the leading ten covering 9.5% to 13%. The sample in question was CD4+ or CD8+ T cells sorted from blood, obtained in a trial of the OX40 agonist ivuxolimab. Every receptor here comes from an adult with an advanced solid tumor such as melanoma, head and neck, liver or kidney cancer.

V gene TRBV6-5 combines with J gene TRBJ1-2; 12 bases are shared with TRBD1. Germline trimming cut 5 bases from V and 7 bases from J; bases unmatched to any gene: 5. Germline V gene lookup returns CDR1 MNHEY and CDR2 SVGAGI. This CDR3 spans 14 amino acids. The CDR3 nucleotides are TGTGCCAGCAGTCCCGGGACAGGGGGCGTTGGCTACACCTTC. It yields the protein CASSPGTGGVGYTF.

The chain links TRBV6-5 to TRBJ1-1; 7 bases fit TRBD1. This CDR3 region has 12 residues. Germline V gene data show CDR1 as MNHEY and CDR2 as SVGAGI. The ends lost 0 bases at V and 9 bases at J; junction bases unmatched: 1. Here the CDR3 DNA reads TGTGCCAGCAGTTACTCGACAGGGAAAGCTTTCTTT. Protein: CASSYSTGKAFF.

The chain links TRBV12-5 to TRBJ1-1; TRBD1 might be the D (6 bases). The CDR3 extends over 14 amino acids. V was clipped by 2 bases and J by 1 base, with 8 bases between them. Germline CDR1 and CDR2: LGHNT and FRNRAP. The CDR3 DNA reads as TGTGCTAGTGGTTTGCTGGACAGGAACACTGAAGCTTTCTTT. It is translated as CASGLLDRNTEAFF.

This sequence joins TRBV7-9 and TRBJ1-4; TRBD1 matches 8 bases. After removal of 0 bases from V and 6 bases from J, the junction contained 3 bases not matched to a gene. Germline CDR1 is SEHNR and CDR2 is FQNEAQ (reference sequence). This CDR3 has 15 amino acids. CDR3 in amino acids: CASSLATGQDEKLFF. Written as DNA, the CDR3 is TGTGCCAGCAGCTTAGCGACGGGACAGGATGAAAAACTGTTTTTT.

The chain couples TRBV19 to TRBJ1-2; 9 nucleotides agree with TRBD1. J was trimmed by 8 bases and V by 7 bases; bases with no gene match: 8. The CDR3 is 13 residues long. Germline V gene lookup returns CDR1 LNHDA and CDR2 SQIVND (reference sequence). CDR3 bases: TGTGCCAGTACCCTAACAGGGGGCTGGGGCTACACCTTC. This translates into CASTLTGGWGYTF.

This chain links TRBV7-9 with TRBJ1-4; D unresolved. Germline V gene data show CDR1 as SEHNR and CDR2 as FQNEAQ (reference sequence). V was shortened by 1 base and J by 0 bases, with 6 bases between the two germline ends. The CDR3 contains 15 residues. DNA for the CDR3: TGTGCCAGCAGCTTAGGGGCAGCAACTAATGAAAAACTGTTTTTT. Translated: CASSLGAATNEKLFF.

This chain uses TRBV29-1 with TRBJ2-2; the D gene could be TRBD1 or TRBD2 (6 bases each). The CDR3 runs to 12 residues. Germline assignment: CDR1 SQVTM and CDR2 ANQGSEA. The CDR3 spells CSGGRATGELFF. The CDR3 DNA reads TGCTCCGGGGGCAGGGCTACCGGGGAGCTGTTTTTT.

Here the CDR3 reads CASSIGVNTEAFF. The CDR3 region has the DNA TGTGCCAGTAGTATAGGGGTGAACACTGAAGCTTTCTTT. The rearrangement links TRBV19 to TRBJ1-1; D is undetermined. Trimming stripped 1 base from V and 0 bases from J, with 3 bases between. The germline CDR1 and CDR2 sequences are LNHDA and SQIVND (reference sequence). This CDR3 contains 13 residues.

The chain recombines TRBV30 with TRBJ1-2; 7 nucleotides line up with TRBD1. V shed 2 bases, J shed 4 bases, and the junction held 10 bases outside the gene matches. CDR3 length equals 15 residues. CDR1 is GTSNPN, CDR2 SVGIG, per germline (reference sequence). CDR3 nucleotides: TGTGCCTGGAGTATACTACCCGACAGGGTCTATGGCTACACCTTC. Translating gives CAWSILPDRVYGYTF.

This sequence joins TRBV15 and TRBJ2-4, with 7 nucleotides matching TRBD2. The J segment lost 3 bases and the V segment lost 0 bases, leaving 8 bases of the junction unmatched. Germline values: CDR1 LNHNV, CDR2 YYDKDF (reference sequence). CDR3 length equals 17 residues. CDR3 bases: TGTGCCACCAGCAGAGATCTTCAAAGCGGGATCAAAAACATTCAGTACTTC. It encodes CATSRDLQSGIKNIQYF.

The chain has TRBV28 and TRBJ2-5, with D maybe TRBD1 (7 bases). Trimming cost V 6 bases and J 4 bases, with 9 bases left between them. CDR1 MDHEN and CDR2 SYDVKM come from the germline V gene. This CDR3 is built from 12 residues. CDR3 loop: CASSQGGETQYF. The CDR3 DNA follows: TGTGCCAGCAGCCAGGGGGGAGAGACCCAGTACTTC.

The rearrangement joins TRBV29-1 to TRBJ2-5; 10 bases are shared with TRBD2. The CDR3 loop spans 15 amino acids. Germline lookup yields CDR1 SQVTM and CDR2 ANQGSEA. The V segment lost 6 bases and the J segment 2 bases; nucleotides outside the gene matches: 9. The CDR3 loop is CSVRTGLAEQETQYF. CDR3 in DNA: TGCAGCGTCCGAACAGGACTAGCGGAACAAGAGACCCAGTACTTC.

CDR3 sequence reads: CASSFQGTYEQYF. The CDR3 DNA follows: TGTGCCAGCAGCTTTCAGGGTACCTACGAGCAGTACTTC. The chain joins TRBV5-5 to TRBJ2-7; possible D gene TRBD1, 5 bases. The CDR3 has 13 amino acids. The V and J ends lost 2 bases and 2 bases respectively, with 8 bases between them. CDR1 SGHKS and CDR2 YYEKEE come from the germline V gene (reference sequence).

The chain combines TRBV11-3 with TRBJ2-1; 10 bases are shared with TRBD2. This CDR3 contains 15 residues. CDR1 and CDR2 from the germline V gene are SGHNT and YENEEA. Trimming at V came to 1 base and at J to 4 bases, leaving 1 base not matched to a gene. CDR3 amino acids: CASSLGTSGYNEQFF. The CDR3 DNA sequence: TGTGCCAGCAGCTTAGGGACTAGCGGATACAATGAGCAGTTCTTC.

The rearrangement uses TRBV13 and TRBJ1-2, with D possibly being TRBD1 (6 bases). With 2 bases removed from V and 5 bases from J, the gap between germline ends came to 15 bases. CDR1 is PRHDT, CDR2 FYEKMQ, per germline (reference sequence). CDR3 length: 15 residues. The CDR3 is CASSLNPGARYGYTF. Here the CDR3 DNA reads TGTGCCAGCAGCTTAAATCCGGGGGCCAGGTATGGCTACACCTTC.

The chain combines TRBV5-1 with TRBJ2-1; D not resolved. This CDR3 has 15 amino acids. Germline loops: CDR1 SGHRS, CDR2 YFSETQ. Between the trimmed V and J ends, which lost 0 bases and 7 bases, there was a span of 14 bases. The CDR3 nucleotides read TGCGCCAGCAGCTTGGAGATGGGCTCCTGGAATGAGCAGTTCTTC. Amino acid sequence: CASSLEMGSWNEQFF. The full variable domain, rest sourced from reference TRBV5-1 and TRBJ2-1, is KAGVTQTPRYLIKTRGQQVTLSCSPISGHRSVSWYQQTPGQGLQFLFEYFSETQRNKGNFPGRFSGRQFSNSRSEMNVSTLELGDSALYLCASSLEMGSWNEQFFGPGTRLTVL.